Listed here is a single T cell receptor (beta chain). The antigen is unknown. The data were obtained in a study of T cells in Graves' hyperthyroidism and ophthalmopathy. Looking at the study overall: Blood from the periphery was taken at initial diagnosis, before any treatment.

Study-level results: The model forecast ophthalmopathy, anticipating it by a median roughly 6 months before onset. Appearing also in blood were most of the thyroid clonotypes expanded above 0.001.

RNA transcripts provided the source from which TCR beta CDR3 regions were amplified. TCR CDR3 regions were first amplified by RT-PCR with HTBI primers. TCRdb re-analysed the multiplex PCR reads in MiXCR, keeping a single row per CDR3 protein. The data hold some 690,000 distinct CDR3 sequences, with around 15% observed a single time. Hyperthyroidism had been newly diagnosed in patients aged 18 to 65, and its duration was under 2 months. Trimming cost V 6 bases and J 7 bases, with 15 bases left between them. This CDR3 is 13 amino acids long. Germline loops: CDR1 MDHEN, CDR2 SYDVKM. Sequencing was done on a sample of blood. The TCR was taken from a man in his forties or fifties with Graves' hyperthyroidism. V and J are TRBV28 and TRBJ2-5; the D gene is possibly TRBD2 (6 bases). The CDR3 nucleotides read TGTGCCAGCAGCACACCGGGGCGGGGGACCCAGTACTTC. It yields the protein CASSTPGRGTQYF.